This T cell receptor (beta chain) comes out of a study of blood T cell repertoires in COVID-19. The assay was immunoSEQ multiplex PCR, and TCRdb's table has in-frame clones only and misses some. The data contain about 210,000 clones, roughly nine tenths of them singletons. Germline CDR1 reads KGHSH; CDR2 reads LQKENI. This CDR3 region has 14 residues. Trimming pared 6 bases from V and 2 bases from J, leaving 13 bases between. The source material was peripheral blood. J is TRBJ1-2 and V is TRBV18; unclear D gene. The receptor comes from a man aged 25 to 40 with acute or convalescent COVID-19. CDR3 sequence reads: CASSPEVTNYGYTF. In nucleotides, the CDR3 is TGTGCCAGCTCTCCAGAGGTTACAAACTATGGCTACACCTTC.